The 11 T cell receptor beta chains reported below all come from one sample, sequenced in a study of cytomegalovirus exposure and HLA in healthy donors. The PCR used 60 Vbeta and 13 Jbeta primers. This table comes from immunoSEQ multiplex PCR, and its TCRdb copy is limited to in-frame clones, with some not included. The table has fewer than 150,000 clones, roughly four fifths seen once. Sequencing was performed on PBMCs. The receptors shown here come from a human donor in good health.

The CDR3: CASGQTNYGYTF. In DNA, the CDR3 is TGTGCTAGTGGTCAAACTAACTATGGCTACACCTTC. V gene TRBV12-5 combines with J gene TRBJ1-2; D remains ambiguous. There are 12 residues in the CDR3. The V gene lost 5 bases and the J gene lost 0 bases, with 4 bases spanning the gap. The germline V gene encodes CDR1 LGHNT and CDR2 FRNRAP.

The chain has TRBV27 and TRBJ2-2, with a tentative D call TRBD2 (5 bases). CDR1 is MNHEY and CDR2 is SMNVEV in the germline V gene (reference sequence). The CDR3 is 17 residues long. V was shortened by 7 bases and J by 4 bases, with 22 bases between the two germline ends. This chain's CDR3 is CASKPTRAFRVTGELFF. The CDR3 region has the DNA TGTGCCAGCAAACCTACTAGAGCGTTTCGCGTCACCGGGGAGCTGTTTTTT.

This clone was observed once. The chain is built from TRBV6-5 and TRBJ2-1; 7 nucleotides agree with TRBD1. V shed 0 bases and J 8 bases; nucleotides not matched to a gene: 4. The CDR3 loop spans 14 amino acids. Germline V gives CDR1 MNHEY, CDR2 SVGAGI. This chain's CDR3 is CASSYSGRGYEQFF. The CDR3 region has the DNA TGTGCCAGCAGTTACTCGGGCAGGGGGTATGAGCAGTTCTTC.

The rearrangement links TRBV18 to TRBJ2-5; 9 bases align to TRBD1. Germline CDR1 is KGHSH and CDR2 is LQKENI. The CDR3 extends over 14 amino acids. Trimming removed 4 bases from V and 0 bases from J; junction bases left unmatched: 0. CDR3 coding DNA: TGTGCCAGCTCACGGGACAGGGACCAAGAGACCCAGTACTTC. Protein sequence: CASSRDRDQETQYF.

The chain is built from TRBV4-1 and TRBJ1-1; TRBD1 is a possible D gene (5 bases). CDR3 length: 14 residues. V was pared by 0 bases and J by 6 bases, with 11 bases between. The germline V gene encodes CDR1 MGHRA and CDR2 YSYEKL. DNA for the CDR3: TGCGCCAGCAGCCAAGATAGGGGCGGGGCTGAAGCTTTCTTT. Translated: CASSQDRGGAEAFF.

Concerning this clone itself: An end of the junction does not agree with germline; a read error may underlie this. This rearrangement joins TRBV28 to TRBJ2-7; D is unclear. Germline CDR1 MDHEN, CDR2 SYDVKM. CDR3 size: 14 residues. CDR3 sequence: CASSLTPLSYEQYF. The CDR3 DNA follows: TGTGCCAGCAGTTTAACGCCGCTCTCCTACGAGCAATACTTC. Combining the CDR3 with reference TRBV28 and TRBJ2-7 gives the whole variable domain DVKVTQSSRYLVKRTGEKVFLECVQDMDHENMFWYRQDPGLGLRLIYFSYDVKMKEKGDIPEGYSVSREKKERFSLILESASTNQTSMYLCASSLTPLSYEQYFGPGTRLTVT.

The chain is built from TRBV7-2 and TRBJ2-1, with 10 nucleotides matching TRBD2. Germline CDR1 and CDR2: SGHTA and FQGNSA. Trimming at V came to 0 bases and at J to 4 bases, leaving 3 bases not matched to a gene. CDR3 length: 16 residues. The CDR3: CASSLAASGGYNEQFF. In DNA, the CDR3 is TGTGCCAGCAGCTTAGCGGCTAGCGGGGGATACAATGAGCAGTTCTTC.

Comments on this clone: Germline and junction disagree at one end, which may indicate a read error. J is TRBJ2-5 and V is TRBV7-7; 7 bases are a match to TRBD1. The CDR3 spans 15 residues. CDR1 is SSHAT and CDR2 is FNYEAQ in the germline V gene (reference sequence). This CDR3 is CASSSTATGYETQYF. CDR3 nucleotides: TGTGCTAGCAGCTCTACCGCGACAGGGTATGAGACCCAGTACTTC.

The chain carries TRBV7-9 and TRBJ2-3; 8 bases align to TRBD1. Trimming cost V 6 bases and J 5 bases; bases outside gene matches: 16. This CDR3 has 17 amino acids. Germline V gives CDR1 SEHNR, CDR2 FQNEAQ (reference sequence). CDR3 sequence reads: CASRPPFARGHLDTQYF. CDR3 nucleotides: TGTGCCAGCAGACCCCCCTTTGCCAGGGGGCATCTAGATACGCAGTATTTT.

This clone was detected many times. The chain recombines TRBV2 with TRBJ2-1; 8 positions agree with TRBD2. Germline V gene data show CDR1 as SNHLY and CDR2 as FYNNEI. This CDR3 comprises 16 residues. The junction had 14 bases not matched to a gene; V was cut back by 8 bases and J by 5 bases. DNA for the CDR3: TGTGCCAGCTTTTCGGCGGGAGGTTGGGGACACAATGAGCAGTTCTTC. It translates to CASFSAGGWGHNEQFF.

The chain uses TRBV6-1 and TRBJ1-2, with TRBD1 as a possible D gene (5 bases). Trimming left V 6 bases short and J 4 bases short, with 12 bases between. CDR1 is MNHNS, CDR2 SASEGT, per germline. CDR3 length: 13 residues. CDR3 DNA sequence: TGTGCCAGCAGGACAGATGGATTCTATGGCTACACCTTC. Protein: CASRTDGFYGYTF.